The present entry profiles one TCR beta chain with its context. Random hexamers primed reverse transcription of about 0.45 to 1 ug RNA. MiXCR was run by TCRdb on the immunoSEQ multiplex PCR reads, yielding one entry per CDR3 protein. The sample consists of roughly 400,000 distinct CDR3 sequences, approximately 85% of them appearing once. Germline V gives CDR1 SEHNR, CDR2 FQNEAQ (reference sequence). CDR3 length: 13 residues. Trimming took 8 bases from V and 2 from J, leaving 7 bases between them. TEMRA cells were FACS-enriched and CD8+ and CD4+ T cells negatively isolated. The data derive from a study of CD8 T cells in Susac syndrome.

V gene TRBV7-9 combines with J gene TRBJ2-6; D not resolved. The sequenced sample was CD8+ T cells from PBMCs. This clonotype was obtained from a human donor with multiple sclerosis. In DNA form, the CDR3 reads TGTGCCAGCGGGGTCCCTGGGGCCAACGTCCTGACTTTC. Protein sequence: CASGVPGANVLTF.